This entry lists 2 T cell receptor beta chains sequenced from one sample in a study of PD-1 blockade in mismatch repair-deficient tumors. The protocol was immunoSEQ multiplex PCR, while the TCRdb copy is restricted to in-frame clones and leaves out a portion. Altogether 120,000 or so clones are present, around nine tenths being singletons, with the ten largest covering 10% to 15%. Sequences were derived from peripheral blood, sampled approximately 71 weeks after starting pembrolizumab. These receptors were collected from an adult with mismatch repair-deficient cancer.

CDR3 protein: CASSSSVYNEQFF. CDR3 bases: TGTGCCAGCAGCTCCAGCGTATACAATGAGCAGTTCTTC. This chain joins TRBV13 and TRBJ2-1; D is unresolved. The ends were cut back, 4 bases at V and 4 bases at J, with 8 bases in the middle. Germline V gene lookup returns CDR1 PRHDT and CDR2 FYEKMQ (reference sequence). The CDR3 has 13 residues.

The chain joins TRBV6-4 to TRBJ2-1, with 9 bases lining up with TRBD2. In germline, CDR1 is MRHNA, CDR2 SNTAGT. The CDR3 is 16 residues long. V trimming: 2 bases; J trimming: 9 bases; junction bases outside the gene matches: 11. The CDR3 here is CASSDGASGNFREQFF. The CDR3 DNA reads TGTGCCAGCAGTGACGGGGCTAGCGGGAATTTCCGTGAGCAGTTCTTC.